This TCR beta chain was sequenced in a study of cytomegalovirus exposure and HLA in healthy donors. Study details: Earlier sequencing of 150 million to 200 million T cells yielded 100 million to 120 million unique TCR beta sequences. Findings and caveats of the study: The authors later found most CMV-associated TCR beta chains appeared HLA-restricted. Presence/absence analysis assumed near-uniform sequencing depth across donors.

Germline CDR1 is LGHNA and CDR2 is YNFKEQ. The CDR3 totals 12 residues. Trimming pared 2 bases from V and 10 bases from J, leaving 11 bases between. The PCR had 60 Vbeta and 13 Jbeta primers. Here immunoSEQ multiplex PCR was the method, and the copy in TCRdb shows in-frame clones only, minus some. The table lists about 88,000 clones, 77% of them singletons. Comments on this clone: Its antigen remains unidentified.

V usage is TRBV4-2 and J usage is TRBJ2-5; the D gene is possibly TRBD2 (7 bases). The sequencing input was PBMCs. This receptor was obtained from a woman aged 40-49 years in good health and CMV-seronegative. The CDR3 region has the DNA TGTGCCAGCAGCCAATCAGGGGAGGGCCAGTACTTC. Protein product: CASSQSGEGQYF.